A selection of T cell receptor beta chains follows, all from one sample in a study of blood T cell repertoires in COVID-19. Sequenced by immunoSEQ multiplex PCR; TCRdb stores in-frame clones only, minus some. The table includes roughly 120,000 clones, around 64% detected once. Sequencing was performed on peripheral blood. The origin of the receptors is a human donor with acute or convalescent COVID-19. The donor label of this sample is uncertain. The CDR3 runs from the conserved cysteine through the conserved F or W. The D gene is left open where the match is weak. The size entry is marked missing in some rows and otherwise reads once, few, many or a size class.

v_gene,abundance,j_gene,d_gene,CDR3aa,CDR3nt
TRBV3-1/TRBV3-2,.,TRBJ1-6,.,CASSQGANSPLHF,TGTGCCAGCAGCCAAGGTGCGAATTCACCCCTCCACTTT
TRBV27,few,TRBJ2-2,.,CASRRDTGANTGELFF,TGTGCCAGCCGACGGGACACGGGTGCGAACACCGGGGAGCTGTTTTTT
TRBV7-7,.,TRBJ2-1,TRBD1,CASSRISSGGNEQFF,TGTGCTAGCAGCCGAATAAGTTCAGGGGGAAATGAGCAGTTCTTC
TRBV2,.,TRBJ1-1,TRBD1,CASRTGGFGNTEAFF,TGTGCCAGCAGAACAGGGGGCTTCGGGAACACTGAAGCTTTCTTT
TRBV7-2,.,TRBJ2-4,TRBD2,CASSLELLRGGKNIQYF,TGTGCCAGCAGCTTAGAGCTCTTGCGGGGGGGCAAAAACATTCAGTACTTC
TRBV4-1,.,TRBJ2-1,TRBD2,CASSQAAGENNEQFF,TGCGCCAGCAGCCAAGCCGCGGGGGAGAACAATGAGCAGTTCTTC
TRBV18,.,TRBJ2-4,.,CASSPLGGRGNIQYF,TGTGCCAGCTCACCCTTAGGGGGTCGAGGGAACATTCAGTACTTC
TRBV5-1,.,TRBJ2-3,.,CASSPFVGSSTDTQYF,TGCGCCAGCAGCCCCTTTGTAGGGAGCAGCACAGATACGCAGTATTTT
TRBV3-1/TRBV3-2,.,TRBJ2-5,.,CASSQSPLREETQYF,TGTGCCAGCAGCCAAAGCCCTCTCCGGGAAGAGACCCAGTACTTC
TRBV5-6,few,TRBJ2-2,.,CASRQGQLNTGELFF,TGTGCCAGCAGACAAGGACAGCTGAACACCGGGGAGCTGTTTTTT
TRBV19,.,TRBJ1-4,.,CASSTGRSAFNEKLFF,TGTGCCAGTAGTACGGGAAGGAGTGCCTTTAATGAAAAACTGTTTTTT
TRBV5-1,.,TRBJ1-2,.,CASSLGAGAVNYGYTF,TGCGCCAGCAGCTTGGGTGCGGGGGCGGTTAACTATGGCTACACCTTC
TRBV10-3,.,TRBJ2-1,.,CAIGTDLPIANEQFF,TGTGCCATCGGTACAGACCTACCCATCGCCAATGAGCAGTTCTTC
TRBV25-1,.,TRBJ2-3,.,CASSGTSRATQYF,TGTGCCAGCAGTGGAACTAGCCGGGCGACGCAGTATTTT
TRBV27,many,TRBJ1-2,TRBD1,CASSIHGTANYGYTF,TGTGCCAGCAGTATTCACGGGACAGCTAATTATGGCTACACCTTC
TRBV6-1,.,TRBJ2-7,.,CASSEALGPTYEQYF,TGTGCCAGCAGTGAAGCGCTTGGGCCGACCTACGAGCAGTACTTC
TRBV7-2,.,TRBJ2-3,.,CASSPRGGGTDTQYF,TGTGCCAGCAGCCCCCGCGGCGGGGGCACAGATACGCAGTATTTT
TRBV12-5,few,TRBJ2-1,.,CASGLSLGSGNNEQFF,TGTGCTAGTGGTTTATCTCTCGGGTCCGGGAACAATGAGCAGTTCTTC
TRBV5-1,.,TRBJ1-1,TRBD1,CASSSFPGQADTEAFF,TGCGCCAGCAGCTCCTTTCCCGGACAGGCAGACACTGAAGCTTTCTTT
TRBV5-6,few,TRBJ2-5,TRBD1,CASSPGVGTGGETQYF,TGTGCCAGCAGCCCTGGCGTGGGGACAGGGGGAGAGACCCAGTACTTC
TRBV28,.,TRBJ2-1,TRBD2,CASSSPPGGNNEQFF,TGTGCCAGCAGTTCCCCTCCCGGGGGGAACAATGAGCAGTTCTTC
TRBV5-1,.,TRBJ2-5,TRBD1,CASSTLTGGQETQYF,TGCGCCAGCAGCACCCTGACAGGGGGGCAAGAGACCCAGTACTTC
TRBV5-1,.,TRBJ2-7,TRBD2,CASSLVGGGAYEQYF,TGCGCCAGCAGCTTGGTTGGCGGGGGGGCGTACGAGCAGTACTTC
TRBV5-8,.,TRBJ1-6,.,CASSLIGRNSPLHF,TGTGCCAGCAGCCTAATCGGGAGGAATTCACCCCTCCACTTT
TRBV27,.,TRBJ2-2,TRBD1,CASSPPPSRTGGTGELFF,TGTGCCAGCAGTCCACCCCCATCGAGGACAGGGGGCACCGGGGAGCTGTTTTTT
TRBV7-9,.,TRBJ1-1,TRBD1,CASSLTGVNTEAFF,TGTGCCAGCAGCCTGACAGGGGTGAACACTGAAGCTTTCTTT
TRBV7-2,.,TRBJ1-3,TRBD1,CASSLVTGGFSGNTIYF,TGTGCCAGCAGCTTGGTTACAGGGGGCTTCTCTGGAAACACCATATATTTT
TRBV11-2,.,TRBJ1-2,.,CASSLGSLAGDYGYTF,TGTGCCAGCAGCTTAGGTAGTCTTGCAGGGGACTATGGCTACACCTTC
TRBV7-5,.,TRBJ1-4,.,CARSSPRRFRRGLNEKLFF,TGTGCCAGAAGCTCCCCCCGGAGATTTAGGCGGGGGCTAAATGAAAAACTGTTTTTT
TRBV12-3/TRBV12-4,many,TRBJ2-2,.,CASSPTGGELFF,TGTGCCAGCAGTCCCACTGGCGGGGAGCTGTTTTTT
TRBV6-1,.,TRBJ1-5,TRBD1,CASSGERGGPFNQPQHF,TGTGCCAGCAGTGGTGAGAGAGGGGGCCCCTTCAATCAGCCCCAGCATTTT
TRBV24-1,.,TRBJ2-1,TRBD1,CATSDPGTEVSEQFF,TGTGCCACCAGTGATCCCGGGACAGAGGTTAGTGAGCAGTTCTTC
TRBV2,.,TRBJ2-5,.,CASTLERQETQYF,TGTGCCAGCACCCTTGAGAGGCAGGAGACCCAGTACTTC
TRBV6-1,.,TRBJ1-5,TRBD1,CASSEADRYQPQHF,TGTGCCAGCAGTGAAGCGGACAGGTACCAGCCCCAGCATTTT
TRBV27,.,TRBJ2-7,.,CASSLSWGRQGWNYEQYF,TGTGCCAGCAGTTTATCATGGGGAAGGCAGGGGTGGAACTACGAGCAGTACTTC
TRBV2,once,TRBJ2-1,.,CASRDSRRSDEQFF,TGTGCCAGCAGGGACAGCCGGAGGTCCGATGAGCAGTTCTTC
TRBV23-1,.,TRBJ1-4,.,CASSQSEATNEKLFF,TGCGCCAGCAGTCAATCGGAGGCGACTAATGAAAAACTGTTTTTT
TRBV3-1/TRBV3-2,few,TRBJ2-7,TRBD1,CASSPQGAYEQYF,TGTGCCAGCAGCCCCCAGGGGGCCTACGAGCAGTACTTC
TRBV9,.,TRBJ2-3,TRBD2,CASSVTSGGAYTQYF,TGTGCCAGCAGCGTGACTAGCGGGGGGGCTTATACGCAGTATTTT
TRBV27,.,TRBJ2-7,TRBD1,CASRSIRTGPTQGEQYF,TGTGCCAGCAGATCTATTAGGACAGGCCCCACTCAGGGTGAGCAGTACTTC
TRBV7-8,.,TRBJ1-1,.,CASSPRFNTEAFF,TGTGCCAGCAGCCCGCGATTCAACACTGAAGCTTTCTTT
TRBV24-1,.,TRBJ2-5,TRBD2,CATSPGLAGQETQYF,TGTGCCACCAGTCCGGGACTAGCGGGGCAAGAGACCCAGTACTTC
TRBV28,.,TRBJ1-5,TRBD1,CASSPRGTGNNQPQHF,TGTGCCAGCAGTCCCCGCGGGACAGGGAACAATCAGCCCCAGCATTTT
TRBV4-1,few,TRBJ2-2,TRBD2,CASSQASGGELFF,TGCGCCAGCAGCCAAGCTAGCGGCGGGGAGCTGTTTTTT
TRBV9,few,TRBJ2-3,.,CASSVATSGGGVTDTQYF,TGTGCCAGCAGCGTAGCTACTTCTGGCGGGGGCGTCACAGATACGCAGTATTTT
TRBV27,.,TRBJ1-5,TRBD1,CASSQRAAGTGGLRSNQPQHF,TGTGCCAGCAGTCAAAGGGCTGCAGGGACAGGGGGCCTTCGGAGCAATCAGCCCCAGCATTTT
TRBV5-3,.,TRBJ1-1,TRBD1,CARSQGQGTMNTEAFF,TGTGCCAGAAGCCAAGGACAGGGGACCATGAACACTGAAGCTTTCTTT
TRBV30,.,TRBJ2-5,TRBD2,CAWSQTLLAGGLLETQYF,TGTGCCTGGAGCCAAACCCTGCTAGCGGGGGGGCTGTTGGAGACCCAGTACTTC